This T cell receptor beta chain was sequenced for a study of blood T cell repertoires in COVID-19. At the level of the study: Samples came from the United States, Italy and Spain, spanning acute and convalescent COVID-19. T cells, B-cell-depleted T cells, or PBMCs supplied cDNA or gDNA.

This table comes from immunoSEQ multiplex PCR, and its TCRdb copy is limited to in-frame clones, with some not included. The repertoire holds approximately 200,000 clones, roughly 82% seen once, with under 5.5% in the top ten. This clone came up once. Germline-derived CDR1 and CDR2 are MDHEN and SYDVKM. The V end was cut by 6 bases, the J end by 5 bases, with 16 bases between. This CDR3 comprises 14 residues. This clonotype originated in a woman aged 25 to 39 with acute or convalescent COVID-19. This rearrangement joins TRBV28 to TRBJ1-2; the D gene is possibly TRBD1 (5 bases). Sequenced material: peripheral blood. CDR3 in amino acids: CASSQTALGYGYTF. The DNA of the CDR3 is TGTGCCAGCAGCCAGACAGCCTTGGGATATGGCTACACCTTC.